Listed below are T cell receptor beta chains from one sample, sequenced in a study of beta chain features in type 1 diabetes. Profiling relied on immunoSEQ multiplex PCR, and the TCRdb table lists in-frame clones only, not all of them. The sample shows 400,000 to 600,000 clones, 30% of them seen only once. Material for sequencing was naive CD4+ T cells from blood. These receptors were taken from a man younger than 30 in good health. Each CDR3 is given with its conserved first and last residue. The order of the fields is clone size, V gene, D gene, J gene, CDR3 protein. D genes are given only for firm matches. Rows may omit the clone size; those that give it use once, few, many or a size class.

few,TRBV10-3,TRBD2,TRBJ2-3,CAISLAGYTDTQYF
few,TRBV27,TRBD1,TRBJ1-5,CASSLVGDRGLQPQHF
NA,TRBV7-9,TRBD1,TRBJ2-5,CASSRDRAEETQYF
once,TRBV4-1,NA,TRBJ2-4,CASSLVGSGVLAKNIQYF
NA,TRBV7-7,TRBD1,TRBJ2-7,CASSRDRVNEQYF
few,TRBV30,NA,TRBJ2-1,CAWNPGPYNEQFF
NA,TRBV5-1,NA,TRBJ2-1,CASSSILGERNEQFF
few,TRBV11-2,NA,TRBJ2-1,CASSLGTSLEQFF
few,TRBV13,TRBD2,TRBJ2-7,CASRRAGGKGEQYF
few,TRBV30,NA,TRBJ2-5,CAGAGEVGTQYF
NA,TRBV30,NA,TRBJ2-3,CAWSTTTDTQYF
NA,TRBV30,NA,TRBJ2-2,CAWSRGLVGELFF
NA,TRBV7-9,NA,TRBJ1-2,CASSLPGSGYTF
NA,TRBV18,NA,TRBJ2-7,CASRDTGFYEQYF
few,TRBV2,NA,TRBJ2-4,CASSGWAAKNIQYF
NA,TRBV23-1,TRBD2,TRBJ2-1,CSSSQAPGLAGGPIVSDEQFF
NA,TRBV10-3,TRBD1,TRBJ2-3,CASRDSDTDTQYF
NA,TRBV4-3,NA,TRBJ2-3,CASSYQNWDDTQYF
few,TRBV9,TRBD1,TRBJ2-7,CASSPGTGVYEQYF
few,TRBV4-1,NA,TRBJ2-4,CASSQEDPTNLAKNIQYF
NA,TRBV30,NA,TRBJ2-3,CAWSERRLFTDTQYF
NA,TRBV5-1,NA,TRBJ2-4,CASSPGTKDIQYF
NA,TRBV14,NA,TRBJ2-2,CASSQEAGDGNTGELFF
few,TRBV7-9,NA,TRBJ1-1,CASSPDEAFF
NA,TRBV6-5,NA,TRBJ2-5,CASSPPSETQYF
NA,TRBV6-6,NA,TRBJ2-3,CASRDGGSTDTQYF
few,TRBV10-3,NA,TRBJ2-7,CAISVDGTRQYF
few,TRBV19,TRBD2,TRBJ2-1,CASSGLADYNEQFF
NA,TRBV7-2,NA,TRBJ2-7,CASSFSAPYEQYF
few,TRBV7-2,NA,TRBJ2-5,CASSWDFQETQYF
NA,TRBV30,NA,TRBJ1-2,CAWSGPGYTF